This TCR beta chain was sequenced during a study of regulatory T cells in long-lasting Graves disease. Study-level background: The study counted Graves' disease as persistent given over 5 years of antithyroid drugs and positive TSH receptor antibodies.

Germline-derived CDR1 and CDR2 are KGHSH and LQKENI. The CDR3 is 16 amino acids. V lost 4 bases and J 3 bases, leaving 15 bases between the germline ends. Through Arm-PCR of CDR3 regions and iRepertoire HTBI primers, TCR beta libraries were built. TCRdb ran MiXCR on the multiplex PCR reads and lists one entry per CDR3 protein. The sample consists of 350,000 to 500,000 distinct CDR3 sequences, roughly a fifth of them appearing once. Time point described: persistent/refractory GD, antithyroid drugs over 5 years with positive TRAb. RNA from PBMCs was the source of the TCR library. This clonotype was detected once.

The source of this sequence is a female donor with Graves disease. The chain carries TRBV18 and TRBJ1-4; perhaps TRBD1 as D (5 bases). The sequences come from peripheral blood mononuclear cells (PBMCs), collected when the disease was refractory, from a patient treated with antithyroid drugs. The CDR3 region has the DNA TGTGCCAGCTCACGGGACGGGCAATTGGCTAATGAAAAACTGTTTTTT. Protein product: CASSRDGQLANEKLFF.